This TCR beta chain was recorded in a study of T cell responses to AZD1222 COVID-19 vaccine. As concerns this clone: Its antigen is undetermined.

Libraries were prepared by immunoSEQ multiplex PCR; TCRdb keeps only in-frame clonotypes and omits some of them. The sample lists tens of thousands of clones; roughly 88% were seen once. Regarding the study as a whole: Clonal diversity was possibly underestimated, and the donors were mostly white British, with more females. Seropositivity was recorded at baseline in only six AZD1222 recipients.

V was trimmed by 1 base and J by 7 bases, leaving 8 bases between them. This CDR3 has 14 amino acids. Germline CDR1 reads MNHNS; CDR2 reads SASEGT. This chain uses TRBV6-1 with TRBJ1-6; no firm D call. Sequencing used peripheral blood, obtained 28 days after the second AZD1222 dose. This receptor was taken from an adult who received the AZD1222 COVID-19 vaccine. CDR3 in amino acids: CASSEVAVNSPLHF. Written as DNA, the CDR3 is TGTGCCAGCAGTGAAGTAGCAGTAAATTCACCCCTCCACTTT.